The rows below give T cell receptor beta chains drawn from one sample of a study of blood T cell repertoires in COVID-19. TCRdb's table, derived via immunoSEQ multiplex PCR, lists solely in-frame clones and lacks some. The table shows more than 300,000 clones, with 85% to 90% occurring only once. Sequenced material: peripheral blood. The receptors were sampled from a middle-aged woman with COVID-19, enrolled during active disease. Each CDR3 is given with its conserved first and last residue. A D gene is named only where the DNA matches it firmly. Only part of the rows carry a size: once, few, many, or a class if the clone is expanded.

d_call	v_call	clone_size	j_call	cdr3_nt	cdr3_aa
-	TRBV28	-	TRBJ1-4	TGTGCCAGCAGCCTCGGTCCCACGAAACTGTTTTTT	CASSLGPTKLFF
-	TRBV6-5	few	TRBJ1-1	TGTGCCAGCAGTTATGAAGGGGTTAACACTGAAGCTTTCTTT	CASSYEGVNTEAFF
-	TRBV3-1/TRBV3-2	once	TRBJ2-6	TGTGCCAGCAGCGACCGGGTTAGGTTTTCTGGGGCCAACGTCCTGACTTTC	CASSDRVRFSGANVLTF
TRBD1	TRBV28	-	TRBJ1-1	TGTGCCAGCAGTTTTGGAGGGGACAGGGGGAACACTGAAGCTTTCTTT	CASSFGGDRGNTEAFF
TRBD1	TRBV9	-	TRBJ1-1	TGTGCCAGCAGCGCGGGACAGGGGGGTAGGAACACTGAAGCTTTCTTT	CASSAGQGGRNTEAFF
-	TRBV24-1	-	TRBJ2-6	TGTGCCACCAGTGACGACAGCTCCGGGGCCAACGTCCTGACTTTC	CATSDDSSGANVLTF
TRBD1	TRBV9	-	TRBJ2-7	TGTGCCAGCAGCGTGTATGCAGGGGGCGTCGAGCAGTACTTC	CASSVYAGGVEQYF
-	TRBV12-5	-	TRBJ2-7	TGTGCTAGTGCCCCCAAACAGATAAATCTACCCTACGAGCAGTACTTC	CASAPKQINLPYEQYF
-	TRBV12-3/TRBV12-4	-	TRBJ1-5	TGTGCCAGCAGTTCAGGGCGCAATCAGCCCCAGCATTTT	CASSSGRNQPQHF
TRBD2	TRBV18	-	TRBJ2-1	TGTGCCAGCTCACCACCTAGCGGGGGGGCCTACAATGAGCAGTTCTTC	CASSPPSGGAYNEQFF
-	TRBV9	-	TRBJ1-1	TGTGCCAGCAGCCCTCGCCTAGACACTGAAGCTTTCTTT	CASSPRLDTEAFF
-	TRBV7-9	-	TRBJ2-7	TGTGCCAGCAGCAGATCACGAGACGAGCAGTACTTC	CASSRSRDEQYF
-	TRBV18	-	TRBJ2-7	TGTGCCAGCTCACCTTATACAGCAGTAGGCGAGCAGTACTTC	CASSPYTAVGEQYF
-	TRBV5-4	-	TRBJ2-5	TGTGCCAGCAGCTTTGCCAGGGAAGAGACCCAGTACTTC	CASSFAREETQYF
-	TRBV29-1	-	TRBJ1-1	TGCAGCGGCCGGTCGGACACTGAAGCTTTCTTT	CSGRSDTEAFF
TRBD1	TRBV27	-	TRBJ2-4	TGTGCCAGCAGTTTCTCGGGACAGACCCTGACAGGGGTGGCCAAAAACATTCAGTACTTC	CASSFSGQTLTGVAKNIQYF